This paragraph covers one TCR beta chain sequence. This receptor's antigen is unknown. Qualities for individual bases were not recorded, and no much larger clone is one base off. The sample comes from a study of pediatric ulcerative colitis (dated by TCRdb to the late 2010s). Turning to the overall study: Pancolitis was present in several ulcerative colitis patients and left-sided colitis in two, and histology consistent with ulcerative colitis was found in all of these patients. By Pediatric Ulcerative Colitis Activity Index, a couple of patients had mild disease, several had moderate disease and three had acute severe colitis. Roughly ten newly diagnosed, treatment-naive pediatric ulcerative colitis patients and a few non-IBD control children each provided paired blood and rectal samples.

Broad study findings and their caveats: T cells from blood may have been included in the rectal pinch biopsies, particularly in patients with overt colitis. Rectal repertoire features separated controls, mild-moderate and acute severe colitis patients; acute severe colitis showed reduced rectal diversity due to clonal expansions. The healthy control group was small, with only a handful of individuals. A couple of rectal CDR3 clonotypes were detected in all ulcerative colitis patients and were not detected in any of the controls. For technical reasons, blood samples from a couple of patients gave substantially fewer templates, and these samples were excluded from the blood-rectal overlap analysis. Because repertoires were derived from total lymphocyte DNA, patterns in rare subsets such as regulatory T cells may not have been reflected. Significantly higher autologous blood-rectal clonal overlap was found in ulcerative colitis patients than in controls, which suggested increased T cell trafficking to inflamed tissue.

Using the immunoSEQ TRB Survey service, rearranged CDR3 beta regions were amplified from genomic DNA with multiplex V and J primers. To keep sequencing depth equal across samples, survey-level depth of up to 500,000 reads per sample was applied. Libraries were purified, pooled and sequenced on Illumina technology. Per the source publication's procedure: immunoSEQ online tools were used for productive clonality, sample overlap, pairwise scatters, CDR3 beta length, V/D/J gene usage and productiveness. Calculated diversity was defined as the number of unique rearrangements divided by total templates times 100, and Shannon and Simpson indices were additionally computed. Z-score normalized data were analyzed by principal component analysis with the R prcomp function and the ggbiplot package. Morisita's index was used to quantify the clonal overlap between blood and rectum within each subject. The table was pulled from immuneACCESS by TCRdb, which kept in-frame rearrangements only. Such tables lose some clones; where checked, under half of the loss comes from unresolved V genes, and the rest has no known cause. V, J and clone size were drawn from that table, and D and trimming were deduced from the DNA. In all, the sample holds roughly 45,000 clones, and 78% of those were seen once. The ten largest make up less than 4.5% of the sample.

During colonoscopy, one to two pinch biopsies were obtained from the rectum for research. Ulcerative colitis patients had received no immunosuppressive medication before the diagnostic colonoscopy. Before DNA was isolated, the rectal biopsies underwent proteinase K digestion. The Wizard kit (Promega) was used to extract genomic DNA from both blood and intestinal samples. Sequenced sample: gut tissue. This clonotype was sampled from a girl aged 10-17 years with moderate ulcerative colitis.

Here is the DNA: TGCGCCAGCAGCCAAGGGACAGTACGCTACGAGCAGTACTTC. Its protein is CASSQGTVRYEQYF. The chain is assembled from TRBV4-1 and TRBJ2-7; the D gene is possibly TRBD1, with 6 bases matching. The germline V gene specifies MGHRA as CDR1 and YSYEKL as CDR2. Counted from cysteine to phenylalanine, this CDR3 has 14 amino acids. Kept here is only the CDR3 DNA, which spans 42 bases and is read in frame from base 1. V sheds 1 base and J sheds 3 bases, leaving 10 bases between their ends.